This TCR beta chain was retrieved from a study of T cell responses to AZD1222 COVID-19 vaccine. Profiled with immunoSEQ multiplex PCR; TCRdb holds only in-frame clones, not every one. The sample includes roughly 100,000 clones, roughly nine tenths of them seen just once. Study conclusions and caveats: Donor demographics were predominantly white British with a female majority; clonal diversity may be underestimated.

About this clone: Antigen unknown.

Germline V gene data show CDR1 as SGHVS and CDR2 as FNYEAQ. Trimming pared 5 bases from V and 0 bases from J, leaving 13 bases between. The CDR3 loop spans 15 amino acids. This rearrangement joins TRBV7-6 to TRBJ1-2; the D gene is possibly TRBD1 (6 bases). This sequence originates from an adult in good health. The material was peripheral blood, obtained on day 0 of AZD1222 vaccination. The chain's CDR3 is CASSQGAGANYGYTF. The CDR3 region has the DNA TGTGCCAGCAGCCAAGGTGCAGGGGCTAACTATGGCTACACCTTC. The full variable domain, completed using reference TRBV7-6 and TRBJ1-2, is GAGVSQSPRYKVTKRGQDVALRCDPISGHVSLYWYRQALGQGPEFLTYFNYEAQQDKSGLPNDRFSAERPEGSISTLTIQRTEQRDSAMYRCASSQGAGANYGYTFGSGTRLTVV.